The 3 T cell receptor beta chains reported below all come from one sample, sequenced in a study of CD8+ T cells in alopecia areata. Sequencing used cDNA as its template, made by extracting RNA and reverse transcribing it. The repertoire was sequenced with immunoSEQ multiplex PCR; TCRdb's copy has only in-frame clones and lacks some. The sample carries roughly 250,000 clones, roughly 69% recorded once. The sample here was CD4+ T cells sorted from blood, taken at week 0. The receptors come from a human donor with alopecia areata.

The rearrangement joins TRBV23-1 to TRBJ1-5; D remains ambiguous. TRBV23-1 is labeled an ORF, and its function is uncertain. The CDR3 runs to 12 residues. CDR3 nucleotide sequence: TGCGCTGATTCGCCGGTGGAACAGCCCCAGCATTTT. This codes for CADSPVEQPQHF.

The J gene is TRBJ1-3, the V gene TRBV29-1, with a weak D call TRBD1 (6 bases). The length of the CDR3 is 13 residues. Deletions cut 4 bases from V and 3 bases from J, with 10 bases between. Germline assignment: CDR1 SQVTM and CDR2 ANQGSEA. CDR3 sequence (DNA): TGCAGCGTTGTTCAGGGGAGTGGAAACACCATATATTTT. It specifies CSVVQGSGNTIYF.

This chain uses TRBV29-1 with TRBJ2-3, with D maybe TRBD1 (5 bases). The CDR3 is 13 residues long. Germline V gives CDR1 SQVTM, CDR2 ANQGSEA. V dropped 4 bases and J dropped 2 bases, with 10 bases sitting between them. The CDR3 loop reads CSVAGRVTDTQYF. CDR3 DNA sequence: TGCAGCGTTGCGGGCAGGGTCACAGATACGCAGTATTTT.